This T cell receptor beta chain was recorded in a study of CD8 T cells in Susac syndrome. Random hexamers served to reverse transcribe roughly 0.45 to 1 ug RNA. Across 54 Vbeta and 13 Jbeta, immunoSEQ multiplex PCR amplified TCR beta CDR3. One entry per CDR3 protein results from TCRdb running MiXCR on the immunoSEQ multiplex PCR reads. The repertoire includes roughly 180,000 distinct CDR3 sequences, about 95% of them detected once, and about 0.13% sits in the top ten. The study's findings and limits: TCR sequencing and HLA analysis covered a relatively small number of individuals.

Details on this clonotype: The antigen remains undetermined.

The CDR3 runs to 17 residues. V dropped 6 bases and J dropped 0 bases, with 15 bases sitting between them. Looked up from germline, CDR1 is MNHEY and CDR2 is SVGEGT. Blood CD8+ and CD4+ T cells underwent high-throughput TCR beta sequencing. Controls comprised healthy donors matched for age and sex. J is TRBJ2-6 and V is TRBV6-2 or TRBV6-3; no firm D call. The sequence came from a human donor in good health. Sequenced material: CD4+ T cells from PBMCs. CDR3: CASSRGGTVSGANVLTF. DNA for the CDR3: TGTGCCAGCAGCCGCGGTGGTACAGTCTCTGGGGCCAACGTCCTGACTTTC.